One sample yielded the 25 T cell receptor beta chains listed below, sequenced in a study of technical replicates of blood from four donors. TCRdb's copy holds only in-frame clones and misses some; the assay was immunoSEQ multiplex PCR. In the table there are more than 80,000 clones, about 94% of which are singletons. What was sequenced was T cells isolated from PBMCs. The origin of the receptors is a human donor in good health.

The chain uses TRBV7-2 and TRBJ1-1; TRBD1 might be the D (5 bases). V dropped 5 bases and J dropped 4 bases, with 17 bases sitting between them. CDR1 is SGHTA, CDR2 FQGNSA, per germline. The CDR3 has 15 residues. CDR3: CASSPRKQGITEAFF. The CDR3 nucleotides are TGTGCCAGCAGCCCCCGGAAGCAGGGAATCACTGAAGCTTTCTTT. The full variable domain, its missing parts supplied by reference TRBV7-2 and TRBJ1-1, is GAGVSQSPSNKVTEKGKDVELRCDPISGHTALYWYRQSLGQGLEFLIYFQGNSAPDKSGLPSDRFSAERTGGSVSTLTIQRTQQEDSAVYLCASSPRKQGITEAFFGQGTRLTVV.

The chain has TRBV15 and TRBJ2-1, with D perhaps matching TRBD2 (7 bases). V lost 0 bases to trimming and J lost 8 bases, with 17 bases between them. Germline loops: CDR1 LNHNV, CDR2 YYDKDF (reference sequence). The CDR3 is made up of 16 amino acids. Here the CDR3 reads CATSRDRRGAMDEQFF. The DNA for the CDR3 is TGTGCCACCAGCAGAGATCGACGGGGGGCCATGGATGAGCAGTTCTTC.

J is TRBJ2-7 and V is TRBV14; no definite D call. Germline V gene data show CDR1 as SGHDN and CDR2 as FVKESK. V lost 3 bases to trimming and J lost 3 bases, with 9 bases between them. There are 13 residues in the CDR3. The CDR3, as DNA: TGTGCCAGCAGCCAGTTAATTAGCTACGAGCAGTACTTC. Its translation is CASSQLISYEQYF. The full variable domain, with the rest looked up from reference TRBV14 and TRBJ2-7, is EAGVTQFPSHSVIEKGQTVTLRCDPISGHDNLYWYRRVMGKEIKFLLHFVKESKQDESGMPNNRFLAERTGGTYSTLKVQPAELEDSGVYFCASSQLISYEQYFGPGTRLTVT.

This clone occurred once. J is TRBJ2-7 and V is TRBV10-3; TRBD2 agrees at 8 bases. CDR1 ENHRY and CDR2 SYGVKD come from the germline V gene. The V and J ends lost 5 bases and 7 bases, in that order; junction bases with no gene match: 10. The CDR3 consists of 14 residues. In nucleotides, the CDR3 is TGTGCCATCAGTACCACGGGACTAGTCGATGAGCAGTACTTC. It codes for CAISTTGLVDEQYF.

This clone was counted once. The chain links TRBV5-6 to TRBJ2-4, with TRBD1 identical over 7 bases. Trimming at V came to 4 bases and at J to 7 bases, leaving 8 bases not matched to a gene. The germline CDR1 and CDR2 sequences are SGHDT and YYEEEE. The CDR3 spans 14 residues. CDR3 in amino acids: CASSPQGVMNIQYF. The CDR3 coding sequence is TGTGCCAGCAGCCCTCAGGGGGTCATGAACATTCAGTACTTC.

Only a few counts were recorded for this clone. The chain joins TRBV5-8 to TRBJ1-6; 7 bases match TRBD1. CDR1 and CDR2 from the germline V gene are SGHTS and YDEGEE. V was clipped by 4 bases and J by 8 bases; unmatched bases: 6. The CDR3 sequence is 14 residues long. CDR3 amino acids: CASSLRDSHSPLHF. CDR3 sequence (DNA): TGTGCCAGCAGCCTCCGGGACAGCCATTCACCCCTCCACTTT.

The rearrangement joins TRBV13 to TRBJ2-3; a weak D match, TRBD1 (5 bases). This CDR3 region has 18 residues. V shed 1 base and J shed 2 bases, with 19 bases lying between them. Germline V CDR1 and CDR2: PRHDT, FYEKMQ (reference sequence). The CDR3 sequence: CASSLARTQLTITDTQYF. CDR3 in DNA: TGTGCCAGCAGCTTAGCGAGGACACAGCTAACAATCACAGATACGCAGTATTTT.

The chain links TRBV11-2 to TRBJ2-7; TRBD2 matches at 8 bases. The CDR3 is 14 amino acids. Germline assignment: CDR1 SGHAT and CDR2 FQNNGV. Germline trimming cut 5 bases from V and 9 bases from J; bases unmatched to any gene: 12. This CDR3 is CASSAPARREGQYF. The DNA for the CDR3 is TGTGCCAGCAGCGCCCCGGCCAGACGGGAGGGGCAGTACTTC.

This rearrangement joins TRBV2 to TRBJ2-2; 10 bases agree with TRBD1. From germline, CDR1 is SNHLY and CDR2 FYNNEI. V lost 4 bases and J lost 5; bases outside the gene matches: 7. CDR3 length: 16 residues. The DNA for the CDR3 is TGTGCCAGCAGTGGTGGGACAGGGGTGGGAACCGGGGAGCTGTTTTTT. It encodes CASSGGTGVGTGELFF.

The chain has TRBV2 and TRBJ2-3; 8 bases align to TRBD2. Looked up from germline, CDR1 is SNHLY and CDR2 is FYNNEI. This CDR3 is built from 16 residues. Germline trimming cut 4 bases from V and 0 bases from J; bases unmatched to any gene: 6. The CDR3 region is CASSVAGGVSTDTQYF. The DNA of the CDR3 is TGTGCCAGCAGTGTGGCGGGAGGAGTAAGCACAGATACGCAGTATTTT.

The chain links TRBV7-3 to TRBJ2-1; D is unresolved. Trimming removed 5 bases from V and 8 bases from J, with 10 bases in between. Germline CDR1 is SGHTA and CDR2 is FQGTGA. The length of the CDR3 is 12 residues. The DNA for the CDR3 is TGTGCCAGCAGCCCTAGTGGAGATGAGCAGTTCTTC. Its protein is CASSPSGDEQFF.

V and J are TRBV11-2 and TRBJ2-1; D might be TRBD2 (5 bases). Looked up from germline, CDR1 is SGHAT and CDR2 is FQNNGV. The CDR3 is made up of 14 amino acids. V lost 5 bases to trimming and J lost 3 bases, with 11 bases between them. The CDR3: CASSPGIDYNEQFF. The CDR3 DNA is TGTGCCAGCAGCCCCGGGATAGACTACAATGAGCAGTTCTTC.

Comments on this clone: The junction differs from germline at one of its ends, possibly a read error. V and J are TRBV7-2 and TRBJ2-1, with D possibly TRBD2 on 5 matching bases. Germline values: CDR1 SGHTA, CDR2 FQGNSA. This CDR3 has 15 amino acids. The CDR3 DNA reads as TGTGCCAGCAGCTTTGGGCTAGCCTCCCACAATGAGCAGTTCTTC. Protein: CASSFGLASHNEQFF.

This chain links TRBV7-9 with TRBJ1-1, with 9 bases aligning to TRBD1. The germline V gene has CDR1 SEHNR and CDR2 FQNEAQ (reference sequence). CDR3 length equals 12 residues. The ends lost 4 bases at V and 10 bases at J; junction bases unmatched: 4. The CDR3 here is CASSSGQGLAFF. CDR3 in DNA: TGTGCCAGCAGCTCGGGACAGGGATTAGCTTTCTTT.

This chain links TRBV4-1 with TRBJ2-5, with TRBD1 matching 8 bases. Per the germline V gene, CDR1 is MGHRA and CDR2 is YSYEKL. This CDR3 has 16 amino acids. V was clipped by 3 bases and J by 2 bases; unmatched bases: 8. CDR3 coding DNA: TGCGCCAGCAGCCACCAAGGACAGGGCTCTCAAGAGACCCAGTACTTC. It is translated as CASSHQGQGSQETQYF.

The CDR3: CAWGQDRDQPQHF. The CDR3 nucleotides read TGTGCCTGGGGCCAGGACAGAGATCAGCCCCAGCATTTT. The chain combines TRBV30 with TRBJ1-5, with D possibly being TRBD1 (6 bases). CDR3 size: 13 residues. Germline V CDR1 and CDR2: GTSNPN, SVGIG (reference sequence). Trimming left V 5 bases short and J 5 bases short, with 13 bases between.

The chain couples TRBV27 to TRBJ2-1, with 7 bases lining up with TRBD2. V lost 4 bases, J lost 7 bases, and 7 bases stayed unmatched. Per germline, CDR1 MNHEY and CDR2 SMNVEV (reference sequence). The CDR3 extends over 14 amino acids. CDR3 region: CASSWGLRENEQFF. CDR3 sequence (DNA): TGTGCCAGCAGTTGGGGCCTGCGGGAGAATGAGCAGTTCTTC.

The rearrangement joins TRBV14 to TRBJ1-5, with no clear D. CDR1 and CDR2 from the germline V gene are SGHDN and FVKESK. The CDR3 has 17 residues. The V and J ends lost 4 bases and 1 base respectively, with 17 bases between them. The CDR3 DNA is TGTGCCAGCAGCCCCAAGATGGCAGCGCGAAGCAATCAGCCCCAGCATTTT. As protein: CASSPKMAARSNQPQHF.

This sequence joins TRBV28 and TRBJ1-3; D call uncertain. The CDR3 runs to 19 residues. V was pared by 3 bases and J by 0 bases, with 21 bases between. Germline CDR1 and CDR2: MDHEN and SYDVKM. This CDR3 is CASSFDPFGRPLSGNTIYF. Here the CDR3 DNA reads TGTGCCAGCAGTTTCGATCCCTTTGGGAGGCCCCTCTCTGGAAACACCATATATTTT.

The rearrangement joins TRBV2 to TRBJ1-5; 8 nucleotides line up with TRBD1. The CDR3 runs 14 residues. The trim removed 8 bases at V and 3 bases at J, leaving 6 bases unmatched. Germline V gives CDR1 SNHLY, CDR2 FYNNEI. CDR3 amino acids: CASGDRGNNQPQHF. The CDR3 DNA reads as TGTGCCAGCGGCGACAGGGGTAACAATCAGCCCCAGCATTTT.

The chain uses TRBV2 and TRBJ2-2, with 9 bases aligning to TRBD2. Germline V CDR1 and CDR2: SNHLY, FYNNEI. The CDR3 is 16 amino acids. The CDR3 loop is CASGLAGSPNTGELFF. CDR3 DNA: TGTGCTTCGGGGCTAGCGGGATCACCGAACACCGGGGAGCTGTTTTTT. The full variable domain, with the rest looked up from reference TRBV2 and TRBJ2-2, is EPEVTQTPSHQVTQMGQEVILRCVPISNHLYFYWYRQILGQKVEFLVSFYNNEISEKSEIFDDQFSVERPDGSNFTLKIRSTKLEDSAMYFCASGLAGSPNTGELFFGEGSRLTVL.

The V gene is TRBV5-1, the J gene TRBJ1-5, with D perhaps matching TRBD1 (6 bases). The CDR3 consists of 15 residues. V lost 0 bases and J lost 3, with 10 bases in between. Germline CDR1 and CDR2: SGHRS and YFSETQ. The CDR3, as DNA: TGCGCCAGCAGCTTGGCCACAGGGTCCAATCAGCCCCAGCATTTT. Translation: CASSLATGSNQPQHF.

This chain uses TRBV19 with TRBJ2-5; D is undetermined. This CDR3 contains 13 residues. CDR1 and CDR2 (germline): LNHDA, SQIVND (reference sequence). The V gene lost 0 bases and the J gene lost 5 bases, with 7 bases spanning the gap. CDR3 amino acids: CASSIDFRETQYF. The CDR3 nucleotides are TGTGCCAGTAGTATAGATTTCCGGGAGACCCAGTACTTC.

The chain recombines TRBV7-8 with TRBJ2-5; a weak D match, TRBD1 (5 bases). V was cut by 5 bases and J by 4 bases, with 20 bases left in between. Looked up from germline, CDR1 is SGHVS and CDR2 is FQNEAQ. This CDR3 contains 16 residues. The chain's CDR3 is CASSRDRVGLRETQYF. CDR3 bases: TGTGCCAGCAGCCGTGACAGAGTGGGGCTGAGAGAGACCCAGTACTTC.

In this sample, this clone turned up a few times. V gene TRBV5-1 combines with J gene TRBJ1-1; 7 bases map to TRBD1. Per germline, CDR1 SGHRS and CDR2 YFSETQ. The V segment lost 2 bases and the J segment 4 bases; nucleotides outside the gene matches: 8. This CDR3 is 15 amino acids long. As DNA, the CDR3 is TGCGCCAGCAGCTTCTTCAGGGGGGAGATCACTGAAGCTTTCTTT. This translates into CASSFFRGEITEAFF.